These T cell receptor beta chains were read from a single sample in a study of post-analysis software for immune sequencing data. TCRdb independently ran MiXCR on the PCR reads; one entry per CDR3 protein. The data hold hundreds of thousands of distinct CDR3 sequences, with approximately 60% observed a single time. Sequencing was carried out using blood. Receptors were obtained from a girl aged 2 to 10 with multiple sclerosis. CDR3s include the opening cysteine and the closing phenylalanine or tryptophan. D genes are given only for firm matches. Some rows have no size entry. The others give once, few or many, or a class for an expanded clone.

size,J,D,V,CDR3,DNA
few,TRBJ2-5,.,TRBV5-6,CASKRDIETQYF,TGTGCCAGCAAAAGGGATATTGAGACCCAGTACTTC
.,TRBJ1-5,.,TRBV20-1,CSARMDNDQPQHF,TGCAGTGCTAGAATGGACAACGATCAGCCCCAGCATTTT
few,TRBJ2-7,.,TRBV20-1,CSAGGPASYEQYF,TGCAGTGCAGGGGGACCCGCTTCCTACGAGCAGTACTTC
.,TRBJ2-5,.,TRBV3-1,CASSQISPYQETQYF,TGTGCCAGCAGCCAGATTTCACCGTACCAAGAGACCCAGTACTTC
.,TRBJ2-7,TRBD2,TRBV5-1,CASSFLGTSGYNEQYF,TGCGCCAGCAGCTTCCTCGGGACTAGCGGTTACAATGAGCAGTACTTC
.,TRBJ1-6,TRBD1,TRBV7-2,CASSLRQGISSPLHF,TGTGCCAGCAGCTTAAGACAGGGGATTAGTTCACCCCTCCACTTT
.,TRBJ2-1,TRBD2,TRBV9,CASSVLAGGEQFF,TGTGCCAGCAGCGTACTAGCGGGAGGTGAGCAGTTCTTC
few,TRBJ2-4,.,TRBV6-5,CASSYSGNGRNIQYF,TGTGCCAGCAGTTACAGTGGGAATGGGAGAAACATTCAGTACTTC
.,TRBJ2-3,.,TRBV20-1,CSAPDLYAGTDTQYF,TGCAGTGCTCCCGACCTGTATGCGGGGACAGATACGCAGTATTTT
.,TRBJ1-2,.,TRBV5-6,CASSSGTAQTNYGHTF,TGTGCCAGCAGCTCAGGGACGGCCCAAACTAACTATGGCCACACCTTC
few,TRBJ2-5,.,TRBV28,CASSLGSRRQETQYF,TGTGCCAGCAGTTTAGGTTCGAGGAGGCAAGAGACCCAGTACTTC
.,TRBJ2-3,.,TRBV11-2,CASSLGETATDTQYF,TGTGCCAGCAGCTTAGGGGAGACAGCCACAGATACGCAGTATTTT
.,TRBJ2-6,TRBD1,TRBV5-1,CASSPHEGTASSGANVLTF,TGCGCCAGCAGCCCCCATGAAGGGACAGCAAGCTCTGGGGCCAACGTCCTGACTTTC
.,TRBJ2-1,.,TRBV6-1,CASSEAFGAANEQFF,TGTGCCAGCAGTGAAGCGTTTGGGGCTGCCAATGAGCAGTTCTTC
once,TRBJ2-5,TRBD2,TRBV4-1,CASSHGLAGEQYF,TGCGCCAGCAGCCATGGACTAGCGGGGGAGCAGTACTTC
.,TRBJ1-2,.,TRBV15,CATSFRRAVGKGYGYTF,TGTGCCACCAGCTTCCGAAGGGCAGTCGGCAAGGGCTATGGCTACACCTTC
.,TRBJ2-1,.,TRBV21-1,CASSKGWGNEQFF,TGTGCCAGCAGCAAAGGGTGGGGCAATGAGCAGTTCTTC
.,TRBJ1-3,TRBD1,TRBV7-2,CASSLVSIRGPLDTIYF,TGTGCCAGCAGCTTAGTCTCTATCAGGGGGCCCTTGGACACCATATATTTT
.,TRBJ2-3,TRBD2,TRBV29-1,CSVARGRDADTQYF,TGCAGCGTTGCCCGGGGGAGGGATGCAGATACGCAGTATTTT
.,TRBJ1-1,.,TRBV7-2,CASSLAVAGNTEAFF,TGTGCCAGCAGCTTAGCGGTGGCAGGGAACACTGAAGCTTTCTTT
.,TRBJ1-2,.,TRBV6-5,CASSYGPDGGIYGYTF,TGTGCCAGCAGCTACGGGCCCGACGGAGGGATTTATGGCTACACCTTC
.,TRBJ2-5,.,TRBV3-1,CASSQALICIPGARETQYF,TGTGCCAGCAGCCAAGCTCTCATCTGCATTCCCGGGGCTAGAGAGACCCAGTACTTC
few,TRBJ2-7,TRBD2,TRBV29-1,CSVAGGGALIYEQYF,TGCAGCGTTGCGGGCGGGGGAGCCCTAATCTACGAGCAGTACTTC
.,TRBJ2-4,.,TRBV20-1,CSVLQDSSKNIQYF,TGCAGTGTCCTACAGGATTCCTCCAAAAACATTCAGTACTTC
.,TRBJ2-1,TRBD2,TRBV20-1,CSATRAGERYNEQFF,TGCAGTGCTACCAGAGCGGGGGAGCGATACAATGAGCAGTTCTTC
few,TRBJ2-1,.,TRBV7-8,CASSLTEAYNEQFF,TGTGCCAGCAGCCTTACGGAGGCCTACAATGAGCAGTTCTTC
.,TRBJ2-1,.,TRBV10-1,CASSLIPTPNYNEQFF,TGCGCCAGCAGTCTGATTCCTACCCCTAACTACAATGAGCAGTTCTTC
.,TRBJ2-1,.,TRBV10-2,CASRAHGYNEQFF,TGCGCCAGCAGGGCCCACGGGTACAATGAGCAGTTCTTC
.,TRBJ2-6,.,TRBV21-1,CASSKEGQAGSGANVLTF,TGTGCCAGCAGCAAGGAAGGGCAGGCAGGCTCTGGGGCCAACGTCCTGACTTTC
few,TRBJ1-1,.,TRBV7-8,CASSLVGRAELEAFF,TGTGCCAGCAGCTTAGTGGGAAGGGCAGAACTAGAAGCTTTCTTT
.,TRBJ1-5,.,TRBV4-1,CASHPELRGSNQPQHF,TGCGCCAGCCATCCGGAGCTCCGTGGAAGCAATCAGCCCCAGCATTTT
.,TRBJ2-1,.,TRBV2,CASSRELDNEQFF,TGTGCCAGCAGTCGGGAGTTAGACAATGAGCAGTTCTTC
.,TRBJ2-1,.,TRBV29-1,CSVEGSGAVPYNEQFF,TGCAGCGTTGAAGGCTCAGGAGCGGTCCCCTACAATGAGCAGTTCTTC
.,TRBJ2-3,.,TRBV12-3/TRBV12-4,CASSPGFRTLSGDTQYF,TGTGCCAGCAGTCCCGGTTTTAGGACCCTTTCTGGGGATACGCAGTATTTT
.,TRBJ1-1,TRBD1,TRBV6-6,CASNYRGLAFF,TGTGCCAGCAACTACAGGGGGCTAGCTTTCTTT
.,TRBJ2-7,.,TRBV29-1,CSVGQSSREQYF,TGCAGCGTTGGACAGAGTTCTCGGGAGCAGTACTTC
.,TRBJ2-1,TRBD2,TRBV7-9,CASSFGTSGPSYNEQFF,TGTGCCAGCAGCTTTGGGACTAGCGGGCCTTCCTACAATGAGCAGTTCTTC
few,TRBJ2-1,TRBD2,TRBV5-1,CASSPGTSGGIYSYNEQFF,TGCGCCAGCAGCCCAGGGACTAGCGGGGGGATCTACTCCTACAATGAGCAGTTCTTC
few,TRBJ2-5,TRBD1,TRBV29-1,CSVGGRYRGGETQYF,TGCAGCGTTGGGGGGAGATACAGGGGTGGAGAGACCCAGTACTTC
.,TRBJ2-3,TRBD1,TRBV7-2,CASSLAGQGKHTQYF,TGTGCCAGCAGCTTAGCGGGACAGGGGAAACATACGCAGTATTTT
many,TRBJ2-1,TRBD2,TRBV9,CASSGLAGYNEQFF,TGTGCCAGCAGCGGATTAGCGGGATACAATGAGCAGTTCTTC
few,TRBJ2-5,TRBD2,TRBV29-1,CSVTGLAGSEETQYF,TGCAGCGTCACCGGACTAGCGGGAAGTGAAGAGACCCAGTACTTC
.,TRBJ2-4,.,TRBV6-2/TRBV6-3,CASSYCRVDKNIQYF,TGTGCCAGCAGTTACTGCCGGGTGGACAAAAACATTCAGTACTTC
.,TRBJ1-2,.,TRBV2,CASSKFPRTSGYTF,TGTGCCAGCAGTAAATTTCCTAGGACATCTGGCTACACCTTC
.,TRBJ2-1,TRBD2,TRBV20-1,CSALRGRFSNEQFF,TGCAGTGCTCTGCGCGGGAGATTCTCCAATGAGCAGTTCTTC
few,TRBJ2-3,.,TRBV5-1,CASSLVGDDTDTQYF,TGCGCCAGCAGCTTGGTTGGGGACGACACAGATACGCAGTATTTT
.,TRBJ2-1,.,TRBV29-1,CSVDKAVQETQFF,TGCAGCGTTGACAAGGCAGTCCAAGAGACCCAGTTCTTC
.,TRBJ1-2,.,TRBV29-1,CSVDREAGYTF,TGCAGCGTTGACAGGGAGGCTGGCTACACCTTC
few,TRBJ2-7,.,TRBV2,CASSDRGPPSYEQYF,TGTGCCAGCAGTGACAGGGGCCCACCTTCCTACGAGCAGTACTTC
few,TRBJ2-7,.,TRBV7-8,CASSFIGYEQYF,TGTGCCAGCAGCTTTATAGGCTACGAGCAGTACTTC
.,TRBJ2-7,TRBD1,TRBV7-9,CASSTITGTGGLEQYF,TGTGCCAGCAGTACAATCACCGGGACAGGGGGTCTCGAGCAGTACTTC
.,TRBJ2-7,TRBD2,TRBV12-3/TRBV12-4,CASSPSGVNSDEQYF,TGTGCCAGCAGTCCTAGCGGGGTAAATTCGGACGAGCAGTACTTC